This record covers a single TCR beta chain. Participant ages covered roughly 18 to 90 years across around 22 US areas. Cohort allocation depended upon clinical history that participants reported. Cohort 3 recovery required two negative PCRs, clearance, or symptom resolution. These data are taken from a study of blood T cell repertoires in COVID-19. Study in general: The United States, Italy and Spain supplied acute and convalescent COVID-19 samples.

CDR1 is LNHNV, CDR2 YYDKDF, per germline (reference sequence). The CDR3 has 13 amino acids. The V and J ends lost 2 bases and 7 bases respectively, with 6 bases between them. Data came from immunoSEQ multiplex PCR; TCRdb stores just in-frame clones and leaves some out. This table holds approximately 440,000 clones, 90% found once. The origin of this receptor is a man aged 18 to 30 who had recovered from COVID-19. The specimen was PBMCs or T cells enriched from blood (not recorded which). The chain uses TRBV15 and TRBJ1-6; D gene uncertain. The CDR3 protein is CATSRTRNSPLHF. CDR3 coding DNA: TGTGCCACCAGCAGAACTAGGAATTCACCCCTCCACTTT.